This T cell receptor beta chain was identified in a study of T cells in localized non-small cell lung cancer. Sequenced by immunoSEQ multiplex PCR; TCRdb stores in-frame clones only, minus some. This sample has fewer than 2,500 clones, with more than 35% found just once. Whole-study findings and limits: T cell clonality was highest in uninvolved adjacent lung, above tumor. Higher blood T cell density went with longer overall survival. Adjacent lung held a median approximately 57 of the top 100 tumor clones. Investigators sequenced only a single tumor region, leaving heterogeneity possible.

Concerning this clone itself: Antigen: not known.

The TCR was taken from a male donor older than 55 with stage II squamous cell lung carcinoma. The input for sequencing was lung tumor tissue, taken before any cancer treatment.

The CDR3 reads CASSPRGQADEKLFF. DNA of the CDR3: TGTGCCAGCTCACCTCGGGGACAGGCGGACGAAAAACTGTTTTTT. The chain couples TRBV18 to TRBJ1-4; TRBD1 matches at 8 bases. This CDR3 contains 15 residues. The trim removed 3 bases at V and 8 bases at J, leaving 8 bases unmatched. Germline-derived CDR1 and CDR2 are KGHSH and LQKENI.